The entry that follows covers one TCR beta chain sequence. The antigen is unknown. The CDR3 is made up of 15 amino acids. The V gene's germline CDR1 is MDHEN and CDR2 SYDVKM. J lost 6 bases, V lost 8 bases, and 16 bases had no gene match. TCRdb's table, derived via immunoSEQ multiplex PCR, lists solely in-frame clones and lacks some. The table shows approximately 280,000 clones, with around 76% occurring only once. The sample is drawn from a study of cytotoxic CD8 clonotypes in ibrutinib-treated CLL. Study-wide results and limits: The clonality rise at ibrutinib response reflected private clonotype expansion. Baseline clonality, higher than in age-matched healthy donors, tracked circulating CD8+ T-cell counts.

The sequence was obtained from a human donor with chronic lymphocytic leukemia. Sample: PBMCs, taken at disease progression, from a patient treated with ibrutinib. The rearrangement links TRBV28 to TRBJ2-7; 7 bases fit TRBD1. CDR3 sequence: CASHSPDRPHSEQYF. The CDR3 nucleotides read TGTGCCAGCCATAGTCCGGACAGGCCTCATTCCGAGCAGTACTTC.